This TCR beta chain was sequenced for a study of OX40 agonist ivuxolimab in advanced cancers. Overall study context: Hepatocellular carcinoma, melanoma, renal cell or head and neck cancer was diagnosed in the dose-escalation patients.

Method: immunoSEQ multiplex PCR; TCRdb's copy keeps in-frame clones and lacks some. Counted here are around 48,000 clones, 70% to 90% occurring once; the ten biggest clones make up 7.5% to 10%. The CDR3 sequence is 14 residues long. Germline V gene sequence: CDR1 MNHNS, CDR2 SASEGT. V lost 1 base and J lost 6, with 10 bases in between. The V call is TRBV6-1, the J call TRBJ1-5; a weak D match, TRBD1 (6 bases). This sequence originates from an adult with an advanced solid tumor such as melanoma, head and neck, liver or kidney cancer. Source: CD4+ or CD8+ T cells sorted from blood, taken in a trial of the OX40 agonist ivuxolimab. CDR3 sequence: CASSEGSGVQPQHF. CDR3 DNA: TGTGCCAGCAGTGAAGGGTCAGGGGTTCAGCCCCAGCATTTT.